This TCR beta chain emerged from a study of CD8 T cells in ankylosing spondylitis. Study-wide results and limits: Seemingly characteristic of ankylosing spondylitis blood was a TCR beta motif consisting of 7 or 8 highly homologous variants. According to the report, clones linked to the disease were significantly enriched in matched synovial fluid samples taken from ankylosing spondylitis patients.

Regarding this clonotype: The antigen remains undetermined.

The authors made TCR beta libraries by quantitative 5'-RACE with molecular barcodes. TCRdb itself ran the 5' RACE reads through MiXCR, one entry per CDR3 protein. The sample consists of around 770,000 distinct CDR3 sequences, about 11% of them appearing once. The CDR3 runs 16 residues. The germline V gene encodes CDR1 KGHDR and CDR2 SFDVKD. Trimming stripped 4 bases from V and 0 bases from J, with 13 bases between. Sequenced material: blood, either unsorted or a sorted T cell fraction (not recorded which). The rearrangement joins TRBV24-1 to TRBJ2-3; D may be TRBD2 (5 bases). The TCR was taken from a male donor with ankylosing spondylitis. The CDR3 reads CATSDRSAPSTDTQYF. CDR3 coding DNA: TGTGCCACCAGTGACCGTAGCGCCCCTAGCACAGATACGCAGTATTTT.